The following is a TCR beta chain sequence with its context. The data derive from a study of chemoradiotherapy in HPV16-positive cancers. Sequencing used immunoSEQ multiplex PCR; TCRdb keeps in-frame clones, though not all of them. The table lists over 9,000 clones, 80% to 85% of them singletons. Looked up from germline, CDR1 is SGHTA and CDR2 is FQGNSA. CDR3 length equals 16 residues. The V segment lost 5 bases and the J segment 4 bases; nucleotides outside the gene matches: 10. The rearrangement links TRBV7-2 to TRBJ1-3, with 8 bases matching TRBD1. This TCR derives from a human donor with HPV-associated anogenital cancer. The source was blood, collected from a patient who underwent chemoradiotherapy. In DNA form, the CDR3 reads TGTGCCAGCAGCGATATCCAGGGGGCGCAGGGAAACACCATATATTTT. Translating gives CASSDIQGAQGNTIYF.